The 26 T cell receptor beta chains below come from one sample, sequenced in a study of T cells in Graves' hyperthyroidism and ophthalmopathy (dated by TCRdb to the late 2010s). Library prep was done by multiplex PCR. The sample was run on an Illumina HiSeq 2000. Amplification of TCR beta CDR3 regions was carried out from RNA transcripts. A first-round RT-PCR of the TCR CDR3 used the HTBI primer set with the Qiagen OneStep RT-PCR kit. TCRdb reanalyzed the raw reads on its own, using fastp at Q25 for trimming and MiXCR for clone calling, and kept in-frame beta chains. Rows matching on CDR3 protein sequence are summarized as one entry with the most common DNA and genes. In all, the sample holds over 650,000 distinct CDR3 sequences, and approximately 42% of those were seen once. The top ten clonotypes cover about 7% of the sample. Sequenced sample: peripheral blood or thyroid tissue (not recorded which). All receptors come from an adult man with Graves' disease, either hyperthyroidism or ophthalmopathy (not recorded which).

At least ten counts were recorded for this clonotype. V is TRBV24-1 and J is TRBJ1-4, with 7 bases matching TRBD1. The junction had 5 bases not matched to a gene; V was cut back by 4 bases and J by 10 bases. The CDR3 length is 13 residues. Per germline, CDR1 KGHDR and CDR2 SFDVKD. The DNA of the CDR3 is TGTGCCACCAGTGACAATGGACAGGCAAAACTGTTTTTT. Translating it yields CATSDNGQAKLFF.

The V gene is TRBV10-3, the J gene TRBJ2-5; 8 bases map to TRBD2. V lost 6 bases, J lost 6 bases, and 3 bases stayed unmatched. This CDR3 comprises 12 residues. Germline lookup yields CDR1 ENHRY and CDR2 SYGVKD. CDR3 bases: TGTGCCATCAGAGCGGGAGAAAAGACCCAGTACTTC. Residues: CAIRAGEKTQYF.

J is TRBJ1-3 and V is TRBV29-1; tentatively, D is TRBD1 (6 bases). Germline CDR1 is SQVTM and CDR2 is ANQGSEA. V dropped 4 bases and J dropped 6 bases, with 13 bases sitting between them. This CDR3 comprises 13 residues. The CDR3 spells CSVAPGGANTIYF. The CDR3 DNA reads TGCAGCGTTGCGCCGGGGGGCGCAAACACCATATATTTT.

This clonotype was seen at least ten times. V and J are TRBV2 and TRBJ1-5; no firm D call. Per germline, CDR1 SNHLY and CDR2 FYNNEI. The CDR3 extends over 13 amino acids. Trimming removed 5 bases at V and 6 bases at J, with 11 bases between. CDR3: CASSLLLSQPQHF. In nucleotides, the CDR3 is TGTGCCAGCAGTCTCCTTCTGAGTCAGCCCCAGCATTTT.

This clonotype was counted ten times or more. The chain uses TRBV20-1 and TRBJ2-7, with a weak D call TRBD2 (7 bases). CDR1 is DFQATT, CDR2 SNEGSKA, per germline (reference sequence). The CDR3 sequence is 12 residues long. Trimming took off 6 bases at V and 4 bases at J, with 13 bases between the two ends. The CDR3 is CSAPRGPYEQYF. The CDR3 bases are TGCAGTGCCCCGCGGGGGCCTTACGAGCAGTACTTC.

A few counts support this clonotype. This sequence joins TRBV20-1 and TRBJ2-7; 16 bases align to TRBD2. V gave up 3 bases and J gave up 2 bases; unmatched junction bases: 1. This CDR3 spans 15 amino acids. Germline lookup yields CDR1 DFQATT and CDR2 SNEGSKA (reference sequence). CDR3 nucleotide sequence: TGCAGTGCTAGGGGGACTAGCGGGAGGGCCTACGAGCAGTACTTC. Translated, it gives CSARGTSGRAYEQYF.

The CDR3 region is CASVGMGNTEAFF. The DNA for the CDR3 is TGTGCCAGCGTTGGGATGGGGAACACTGAAGCTTTCTTT. The V and J genes are TRBV10-3 and TRBJ1-1; D is undetermined. Trimming took off 10 bases at V and 1 base at J, with 13 bases between the two ends. This CDR3 region has 13 residues. Looked up from germline, CDR1 is ENHRY and CDR2 is SYGVKD.

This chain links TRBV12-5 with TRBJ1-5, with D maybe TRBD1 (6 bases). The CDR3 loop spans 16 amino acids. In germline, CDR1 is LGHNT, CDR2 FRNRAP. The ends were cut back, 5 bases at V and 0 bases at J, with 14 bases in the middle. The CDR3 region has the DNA TGTGCTAGTGGTCCGTGGACAGTCTATAGCAATCAGCCCCAGCATTTT. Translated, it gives CASGPWTVYSNQPQHF.

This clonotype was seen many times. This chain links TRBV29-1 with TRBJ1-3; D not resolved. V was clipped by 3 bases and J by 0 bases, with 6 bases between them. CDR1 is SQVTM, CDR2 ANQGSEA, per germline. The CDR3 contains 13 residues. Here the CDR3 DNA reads TGCAGCGTTGACTGGCTCTCTGGAAACACCATATATTTT. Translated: CSVDWLSGNTIYF.

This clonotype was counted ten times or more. The CDR3 protein is CASSGRTGGYTF. As DNA, the CDR3 is TGTGCCAGCAGTGGGCGGACGGGAGGCTACACCTTC. J is TRBJ1-2 and V is TRBV6-5; D gene ambiguous. Germline CDR1 is MNHEY and CDR2 is SVGAGI. V lost 5 bases and J 8 bases, leaving 12 bases between the germline ends. The CDR3 loop spans 12 amino acids.

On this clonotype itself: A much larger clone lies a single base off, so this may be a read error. CDR3 region: CSARGQGSHEQYF. Written as DNA, the CDR3 is TGCAGTGCTAGGGGACAGGGGTCCCACGAGCAGTACTTC. V and J are TRBV20-1 and TRBJ2-7; 10 bases are a match to TRBD1. The CDR3 loop spans 13 amino acids. Germline V gene data show CDR1 as DFQATT and CDR2 as SNEGSKA (reference sequence). With 3 bases clipped from V and 5 bases from J, the junction kept 4 bases outside the gene matches.

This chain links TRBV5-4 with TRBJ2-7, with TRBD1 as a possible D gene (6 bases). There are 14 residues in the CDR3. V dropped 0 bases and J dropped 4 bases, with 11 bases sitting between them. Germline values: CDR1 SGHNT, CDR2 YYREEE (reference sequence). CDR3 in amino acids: CASSLAGDTYEQYF. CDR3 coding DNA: TGTGCCAGCAGCTTGGCAGGGGACACTTACGAGCAGTACTTC. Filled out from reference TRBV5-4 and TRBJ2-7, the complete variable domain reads ETGVTQSPTHLIKTRGQQVTLRCSSQSGHNTVSWYQQALGQGPQFIFQYYREEENGRGNFPPRFSGLQFPNYSSELNVNALELDDSALYLCASSLAGDTYEQYFGPGTRLTVT.

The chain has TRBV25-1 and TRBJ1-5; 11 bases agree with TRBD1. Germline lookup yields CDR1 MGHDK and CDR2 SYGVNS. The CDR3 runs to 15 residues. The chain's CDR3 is CARHERDRGNQPQHF. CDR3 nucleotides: TGTGCTAGGCACGAACGGGACAGGGGGAATCAGCCCCAGCATTTT. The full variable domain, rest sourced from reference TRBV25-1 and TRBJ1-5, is EADIYQTPRYLVIGTGKKITLECSQTMGHDKMYWYQQDPGMELHLIHYSYGVNSTEKGDLSSESTVSRIRTEHFPLTLESARPSHTSQYLCARHERDRGNQPQHFGDGTRLSIL.

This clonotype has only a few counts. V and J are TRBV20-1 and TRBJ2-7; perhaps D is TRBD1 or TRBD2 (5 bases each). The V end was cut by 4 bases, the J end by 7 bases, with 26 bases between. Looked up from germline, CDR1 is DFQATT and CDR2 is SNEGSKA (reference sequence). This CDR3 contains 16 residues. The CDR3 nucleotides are TGCAGTGCTAAGGCTTCATTCGGGACCAATCAACGGGAGCAGTACTTC. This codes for CSAKASFGTNQREQYF.

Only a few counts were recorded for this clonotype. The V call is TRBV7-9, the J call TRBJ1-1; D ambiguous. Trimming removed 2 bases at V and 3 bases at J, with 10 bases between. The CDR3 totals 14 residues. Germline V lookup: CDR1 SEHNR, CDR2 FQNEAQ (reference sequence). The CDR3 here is CASSLTFRDTEAFF. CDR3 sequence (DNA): TGTGCCAGCAGCTTAACCTTCAGAGACACTGAAGCTTTCTTT.

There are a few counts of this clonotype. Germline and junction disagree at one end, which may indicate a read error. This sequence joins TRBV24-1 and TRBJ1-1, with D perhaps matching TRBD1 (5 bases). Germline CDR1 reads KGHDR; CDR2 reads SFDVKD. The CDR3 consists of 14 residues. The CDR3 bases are TGTGCCAGCAGTGAATCTCAGGGCGGGACTGAAGCTTTCTTT. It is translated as CASSESQGGTEAFF.

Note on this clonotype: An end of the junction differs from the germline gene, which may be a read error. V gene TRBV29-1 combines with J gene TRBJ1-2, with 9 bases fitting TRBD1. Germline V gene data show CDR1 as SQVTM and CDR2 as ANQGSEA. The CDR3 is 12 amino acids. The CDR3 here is CSATGGDYGYAF. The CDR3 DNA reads TGCAGCGCCACAGGGGGCGACTATGGCTACGCCTTC.

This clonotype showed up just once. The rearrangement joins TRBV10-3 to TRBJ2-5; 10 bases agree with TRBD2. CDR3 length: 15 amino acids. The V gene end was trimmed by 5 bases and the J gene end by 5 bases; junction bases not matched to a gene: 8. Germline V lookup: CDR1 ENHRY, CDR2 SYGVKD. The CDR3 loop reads CAISSRRSGRETQYF. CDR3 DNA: TGTGCCATCAGTTCCCGTCGTAGCGGGAGGGAGACCCAGTACTTC.

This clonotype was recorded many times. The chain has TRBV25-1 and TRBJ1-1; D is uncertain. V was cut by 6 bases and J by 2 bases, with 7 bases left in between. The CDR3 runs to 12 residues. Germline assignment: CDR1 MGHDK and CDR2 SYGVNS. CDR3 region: CASREANTEAFF. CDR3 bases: TGTGCCAGCAGGGAGGCAAACACTGAAGCTTTCTTT.

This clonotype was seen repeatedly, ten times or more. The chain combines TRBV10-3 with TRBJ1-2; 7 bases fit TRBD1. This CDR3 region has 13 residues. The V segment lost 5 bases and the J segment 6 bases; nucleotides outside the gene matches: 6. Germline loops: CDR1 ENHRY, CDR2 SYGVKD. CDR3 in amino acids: CAISSGQLDGYTF. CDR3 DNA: TGTGCCATCAGTTCGGGACAGCTCGATGGCTACACCTTC.

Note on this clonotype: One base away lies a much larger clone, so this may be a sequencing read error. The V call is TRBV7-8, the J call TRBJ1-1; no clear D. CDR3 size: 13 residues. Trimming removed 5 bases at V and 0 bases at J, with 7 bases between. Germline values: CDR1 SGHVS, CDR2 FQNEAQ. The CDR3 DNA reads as TGTGCCAGCAGCATGCGTCTGAACACTGAAGCTTTCTTT. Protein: CASSMRLNTEAFF.

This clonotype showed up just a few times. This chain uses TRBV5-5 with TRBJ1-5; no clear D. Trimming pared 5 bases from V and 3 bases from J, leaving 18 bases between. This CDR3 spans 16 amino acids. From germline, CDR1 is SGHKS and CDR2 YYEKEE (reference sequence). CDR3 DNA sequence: TGTGCCAGCAGATCGGACCCCGGACGGAACAATCAGCCCCAGCATTTT. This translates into CASRSDPGRNNQPQHF.

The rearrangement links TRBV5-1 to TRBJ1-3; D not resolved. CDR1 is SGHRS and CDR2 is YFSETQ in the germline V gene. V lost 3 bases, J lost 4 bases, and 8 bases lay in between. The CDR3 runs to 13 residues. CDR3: CASSSHPGNTIYF. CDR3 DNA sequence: TGCGCCAGCAGCTCCCACCCGGGAAACACCATATATTTT. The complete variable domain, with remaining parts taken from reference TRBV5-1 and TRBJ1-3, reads KAGVTQTPRYLIKTRGQQVTLSCSPISGHRSVSWYQQTPGQGLQFLFEYFSETQRNKGNFPGRFSGRQFSNSRSEMNVSTLELGDSALYLCASSSHPGNTIYFGEGSWLTVV.

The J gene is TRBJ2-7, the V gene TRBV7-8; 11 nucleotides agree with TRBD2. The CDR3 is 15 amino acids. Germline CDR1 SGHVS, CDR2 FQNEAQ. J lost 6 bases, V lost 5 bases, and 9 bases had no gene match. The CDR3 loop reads CASSPLPGTSGEQYF. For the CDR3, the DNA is TGTGCCAGCAGCCCCCTCCCCGGGACTAGCGGCGAGCAGTACTTC.

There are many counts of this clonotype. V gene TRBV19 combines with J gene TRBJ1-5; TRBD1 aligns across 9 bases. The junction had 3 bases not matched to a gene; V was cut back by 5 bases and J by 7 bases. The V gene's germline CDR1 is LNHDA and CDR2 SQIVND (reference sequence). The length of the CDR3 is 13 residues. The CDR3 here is CASSEGQGQPQHF. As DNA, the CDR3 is TGTGCCAGTAGTGAGGGACAGGGCCAGCCCCAGCATTTT.

DNA of the CDR3: TGTGCCAGCAGCCGTATAGCGGGGGATCTGTACTTC. Its translation is CASSRIAGDLYF. The chain employs TRBV2 and TRBJ2-7; 9 nucleotides align to TRBD2. CDR1 and CDR2 from the germline V gene are SNHLY and FYNNEI. The CDR3 is made up of 12 amino acids. The junction had 9 bases not matched to a gene; V was cut back by 6 bases and J by 12 bases.